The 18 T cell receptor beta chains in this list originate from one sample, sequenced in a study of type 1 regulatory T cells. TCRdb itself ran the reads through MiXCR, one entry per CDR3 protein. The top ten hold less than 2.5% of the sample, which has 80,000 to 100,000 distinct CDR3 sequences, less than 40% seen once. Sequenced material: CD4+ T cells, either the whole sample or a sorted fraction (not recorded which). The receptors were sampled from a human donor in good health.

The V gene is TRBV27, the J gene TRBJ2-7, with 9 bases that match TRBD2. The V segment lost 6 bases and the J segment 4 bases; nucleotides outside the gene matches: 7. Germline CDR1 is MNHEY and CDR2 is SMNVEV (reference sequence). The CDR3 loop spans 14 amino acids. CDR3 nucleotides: TGTGCCAGCAGCAGGACTAGCGCACAGTACGAGCAGTACTTC. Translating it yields CASSRTSAQYEQYF.

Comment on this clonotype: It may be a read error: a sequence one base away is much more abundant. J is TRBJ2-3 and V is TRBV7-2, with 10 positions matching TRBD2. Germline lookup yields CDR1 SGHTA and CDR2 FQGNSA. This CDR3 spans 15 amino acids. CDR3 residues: CASGPSGRNTGTQYF. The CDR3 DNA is TGTGCCAGCGGACCTAGCGGGAGAAACACAGGTACGCAGTATTTT.

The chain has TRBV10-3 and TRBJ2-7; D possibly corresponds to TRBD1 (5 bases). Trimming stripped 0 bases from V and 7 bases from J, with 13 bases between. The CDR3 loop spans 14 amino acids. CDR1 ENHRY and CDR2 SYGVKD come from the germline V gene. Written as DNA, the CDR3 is TGTGCCATCAGTGAGTCGAGCGACAGCTCTGAGCAGTACTTC. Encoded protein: CAISESSDSSEQYF.

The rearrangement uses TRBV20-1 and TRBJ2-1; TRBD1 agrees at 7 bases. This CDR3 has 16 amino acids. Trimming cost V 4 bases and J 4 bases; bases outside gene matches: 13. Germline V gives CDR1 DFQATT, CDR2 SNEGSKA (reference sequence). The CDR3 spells CSAIHFSGTAYNEQFF. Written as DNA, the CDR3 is TGCAGTGCTATCCACTTTTCGGGGACAGCTTACAATGAGCAGTTCTTC.

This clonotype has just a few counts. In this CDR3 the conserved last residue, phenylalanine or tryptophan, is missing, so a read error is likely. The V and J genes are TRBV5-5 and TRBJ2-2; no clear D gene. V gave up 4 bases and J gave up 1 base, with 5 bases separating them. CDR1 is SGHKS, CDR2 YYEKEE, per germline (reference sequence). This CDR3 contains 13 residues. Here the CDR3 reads CASSTQNTGELFL. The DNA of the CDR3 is TGTGCCAGCAGCACACAGAACACCGGGGAGCTGTTTTTG.

CDR3 protein: CASPLNARDRGYNEQFF. CDR3 sequence (DNA): TGCGCCAGCCCCCTGAACGCCCGGGACAGGGGCTACAATGAGCAGTTCTTC. The chain employs TRBV5-1 and TRBJ2-1, with TRBD1 matching over 10 bases. The CDR3 runs to 17 residues. Germline trimming cut 7 bases from V and 3 bases from J; bases unmatched to any gene: 13. The germline V gene encodes CDR1 SGHRS and CDR2 YFSETQ.

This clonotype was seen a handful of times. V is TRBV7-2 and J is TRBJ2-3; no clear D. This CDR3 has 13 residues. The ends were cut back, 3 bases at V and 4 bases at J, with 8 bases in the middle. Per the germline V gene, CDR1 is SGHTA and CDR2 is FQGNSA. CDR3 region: CASSFNLADTQYF. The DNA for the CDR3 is TGTGCCAGCAGCTTCAACCTGGCAGATACGCAGTATTTT.

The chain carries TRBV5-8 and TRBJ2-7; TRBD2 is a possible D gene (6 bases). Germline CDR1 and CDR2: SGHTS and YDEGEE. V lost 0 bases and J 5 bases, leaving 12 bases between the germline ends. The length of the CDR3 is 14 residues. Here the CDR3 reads CASSLGPSVHEQYF. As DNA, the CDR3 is TGTGCCAGCAGCTTGGGTCCTAGCGTTCACGAGCAGTACTTC.

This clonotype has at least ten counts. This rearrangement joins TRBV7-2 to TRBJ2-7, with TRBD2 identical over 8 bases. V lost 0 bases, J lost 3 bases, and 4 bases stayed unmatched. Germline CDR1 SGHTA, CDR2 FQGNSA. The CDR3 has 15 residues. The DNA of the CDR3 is TGTGCCAGCAGCTTAGCTGGACTAGCCCTCTACGAGCAGTACTTC. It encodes CASSLAGLALYEQYF. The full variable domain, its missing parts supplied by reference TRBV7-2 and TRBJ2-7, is GAGVSQSPSNKVTEKGKDVELRCDPISGHTALYWYRQSLGQGLEFLIYFQGNSAPDKSGLPSDRFSAERTGGSVSTLTIQRTQQEDSAVYLCASSLAGLALYEQYFGPGTRLTVT.

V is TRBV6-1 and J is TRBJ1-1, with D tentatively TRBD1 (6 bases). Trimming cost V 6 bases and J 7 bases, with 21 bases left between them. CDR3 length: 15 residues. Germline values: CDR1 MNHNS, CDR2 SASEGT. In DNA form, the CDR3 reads TGTGCCAGCAGCCCCTCCCCAGGGGAAATGGTTGAAGCTTTCTTT. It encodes CASSPSPGEMVEAFF.

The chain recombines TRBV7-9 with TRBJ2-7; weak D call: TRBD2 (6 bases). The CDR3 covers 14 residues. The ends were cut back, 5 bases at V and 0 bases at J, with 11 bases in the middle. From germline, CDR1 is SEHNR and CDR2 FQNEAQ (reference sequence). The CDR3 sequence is CASSAAGISYEQYF. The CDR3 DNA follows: TGTGCCAGCAGCGCGGCGGGGATCTCCTACGAGCAGTACTTC.

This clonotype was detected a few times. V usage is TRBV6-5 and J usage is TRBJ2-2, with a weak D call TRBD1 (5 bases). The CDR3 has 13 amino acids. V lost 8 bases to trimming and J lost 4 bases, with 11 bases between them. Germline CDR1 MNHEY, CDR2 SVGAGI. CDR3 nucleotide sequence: TGTGCCAGCGTCCAGGGTTTCACCGGGGAGCTGTTTTTT. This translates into CASVQGFTGELFF.

This CDR3 is CASSSGASGGLSYEQYF. The CDR3 DNA reads as TGCGCCAGCAGCTCCGGGGCTAGCGGGGGCCTCTCCTACGAGCAGTACTTC. The V and J genes are TRBV5-1 and TRBJ2-7; 10 bases match TRBD2. Trimming cost V 3 bases and J 0 bases; bases outside gene matches: 9. The length of the CDR3 is 17 residues. Germline V gives CDR1 SGHRS, CDR2 YFSETQ.

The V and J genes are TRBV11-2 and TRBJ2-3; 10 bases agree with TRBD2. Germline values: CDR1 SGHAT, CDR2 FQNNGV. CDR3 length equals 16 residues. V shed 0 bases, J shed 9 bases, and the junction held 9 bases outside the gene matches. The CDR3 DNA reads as TGTGCCAGCAGCTTAGATGAGGCTAGCGGGAGACAGACGCAGTATTTT. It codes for CASSLDEASGRQTQYF.

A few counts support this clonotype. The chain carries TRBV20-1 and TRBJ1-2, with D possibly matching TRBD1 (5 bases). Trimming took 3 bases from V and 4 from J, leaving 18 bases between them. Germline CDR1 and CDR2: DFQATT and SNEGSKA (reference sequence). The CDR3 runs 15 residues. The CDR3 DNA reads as TGCAGTGCTAGCCCAAGAGGGGCCGGAGGCTATGGCTACACCTTC. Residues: CSASPRGAGGYGYTF.

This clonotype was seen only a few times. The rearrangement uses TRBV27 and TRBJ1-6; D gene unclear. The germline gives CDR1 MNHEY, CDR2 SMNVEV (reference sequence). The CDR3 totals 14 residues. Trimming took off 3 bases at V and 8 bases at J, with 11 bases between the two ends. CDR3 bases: TGTGCCAGCAGTTTTGGGCGGTTAGATTCACCCCTCCACTTT. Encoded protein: CASSFGRLDSPLHF.

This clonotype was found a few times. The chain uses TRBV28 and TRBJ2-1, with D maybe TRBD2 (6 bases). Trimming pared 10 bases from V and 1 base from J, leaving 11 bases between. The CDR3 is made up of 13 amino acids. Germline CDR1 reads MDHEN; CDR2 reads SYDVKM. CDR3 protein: CAIAGRSYNEQFF. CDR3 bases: TGTGCCATCGCGGGGAGATCCTACAATGAGCAGTTCTTC.

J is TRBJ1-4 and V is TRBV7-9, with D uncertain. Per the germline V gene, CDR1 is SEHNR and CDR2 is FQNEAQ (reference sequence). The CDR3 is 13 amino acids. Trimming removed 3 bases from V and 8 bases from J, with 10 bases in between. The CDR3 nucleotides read TGTGCCAGCAGCTTGTACCGCCAGGAAAAACTGTTTTTT. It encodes CASSLYRQEKLFF.